Sequencing of this T cell receptor beta chain was carried out in a study of regulatory T cells in long-lasting Graves disease. This clonotype was observed at least ten times. Its antigen is not identified. Study outcomes and limitations: Public clonotype sharing was higher in persistent than newly diagnosed patients.

In building TCR beta libraries, iRepertoire HTBI primers were used together with Arm-PCR of CDR3 regions. Per the original data handling: Identified across the samples were 50 to 70 TRBV segments and about 14 TRBJ segments. One entry per CDR3 protein results from TCRdb running MiXCR on the multiplex PCR reads. None of the V and J calls come from the authors' own analysis; TCRdb made them. The sample includes roughly 490,000 distinct CDR3 sequences, around a fifth of them seen just once. The sample's time point: persistent/refractory GD, antithyroid drugs over 5 years with positive TRAb. The TCR library used RNA extracted from PBMCs. Material: peripheral blood mononuclear cells (PBMCs), obtained when the disease was refractory, from a patient treated with antithyroid drugs. The receptor was derived from a female donor with Graves disease.

This CDR3 is CAISESNDRRYYEQYF. The CDR3 DNA is TGTGCCATCAGTGAGTCCAACGACAGGCGCTACTACGAGCAGTACTTC. This chain links TRBV10-3 with TRBJ2-7; maybe TRBD1 (6 bases). Trimming took off 0 bases at V and 3 bases at J, with 15 bases between the two ends. In germline, CDR1 is ENHRY, CDR2 SYGVKD. The CDR3 is 16 amino acids.